This T cell receptor (beta chain) was profiled in a study of blood T cell repertoires in COVID-19. About the research overall: T cells, B-cell-depleted T cells, or PBMCs provided the cDNA or gDNA that served as material.

Authors' data handling: Amplification of reference gene primers was used by the study to estimate nucleated cell counts. Data came from immunoSEQ multiplex PCR; TCRdb stores just in-frame clones and leaves some out. For V, J and clone size, that table is used; D and trimming come from the DNA. This sample has 80,000 to 90,000 clones; around nine tenths occur once, and the top ten carry approximately 1.2%. The germline V and J ends were trimmed by 6 bases and 0 bases, with 15 bases remaining between them. Germline V gene data show CDR1 as SGHTA and CDR2 as FQGNSA. This CDR3 region has 16 residues. This chain uses TRBV7-2 with TRBJ2-1, with D tentatively TRBD2 (5 bases). The source material was peripheral blood. This TCR was sampled from an elderly man with active or convalescent COVID-19. The CDR3 sequence is CASRQRRTRSYNEQFF. The DNA for the CDR3 is TGTGCCAGCAGACAACGAAGGACTCGCTCCTACAATGAGCAGTTCTTC. The entire variable domain, with the rest obtained from reference TRBV7-2 and TRBJ2-1, is as follows: GAGVSQSPSNKVTEKGKDVELRCDPISGHTALYWYRQSLGQGLEFLIYFQGNSAPDKSGLPSDRFSAERTGGSVSTLTIQRTQQEDSAVYLCASRQRRTRSYNEQFFGPGTRLTVL.